What follows are 30 T cell receptor beta chains derived from one specimen sequenced in a study of blood T cell repertoires in COVID-19. This table comes from immunoSEQ multiplex PCR, and its TCRdb copy is limited to in-frame clones, with some not included. The table lists about 64,000 clones, about 88% of them singletons. Sequencing was performed on peripheral blood. Receptors originate from a man between 65 and 85 years old with acute or convalescent COVID-19.

The chain uses TRBV28 and TRBJ2-1; TRBD1 agrees at 11 bases. CDR3 length: 15 amino acids. After removal of 9 bases from V and 9 bases from J, the junction contained 13 bases not matched to a gene. CDR1 is MDHEN and CDR2 is SYDVKM in the germline V gene. Written as DNA, the CDR3 is TGTGCCAGTTACTCCGGGACAGGGGGATTGATTGAGCAGTTCTTC. Protein: CASYSGTGGLIEQFF.

V gene TRBV6-4 combines with J gene TRBJ1-2, with TRBD1 matching over 7 bases. Germline V gives CDR1 MRHNA, CDR2 SNTAGT. V trimming: 5 bases; J trimming: 6 bases; junction bases outside the gene matches: 12. The CDR3 totals 15 residues. CDR3 sequence (DNA): TGTGCCAGCAGTTCCCGACAGGGACCTCGGGATGGCTACACCTTC. Protein sequence: CASSSRQGPRDGYTF.

The CDR3 sequence is CASSPQKDSPNYGYTF. In DNA form, the CDR3 reads TGTGCCAGCAGCCCTCAGAAGGACAGTCCAAACTATGGCTACACCTTC. This sequence joins TRBV3-1 (or the pseudogene TRBV3-2) and TRBJ1-2; maybe TRBD1 (6 bases). This CDR3 comprises 16 residues. Germline V gives CDR1 LGHDT, CDR2 YNNKEL (reference sequence). Trimming stripped 4 bases from V and 2 bases from J, with 17 bases between.

The chain is built from TRBV16 and TRBJ1-4; 9 nucleotides match TRBD1. The germline gives CDR1 KGHSY, CDR2 FQNENV. The CDR3 extends over 17 amino acids. J gave up 7 bases and V 0 bases, and 9 bases lay outside the gene matches. CDR3 region: CASSQSQGETGGEKLFF. For the CDR3, the DNA is TGTGCCAGCAGCCAATCGCAGGGAGAGACAGGGGGTGAAAAACTGTTTTTT.

V is TRBV7-8 and J is TRBJ2-7; D call uncertain. Trimming pared 3 bases from V and 6 bases from J, leaving 6 bases between. Germline-derived CDR1 and CDR2 are SGHVS and FQNEAQ. The CDR3 sequence is 11 residues long. The CDR3 DNA sequence: TGTGCCAGCAGCTTCACGAGCGAGCAGTACTTC. It encodes CASSFTSEQYF.

The rearrangement links TRBV7-2 to TRBJ1-1; D gene ambiguous. The CDR3 is made up of 13 amino acids. The germline V and J ends were trimmed by 2 bases and 3 bases, with 7 bases remaining between them. Germline V gene lookup returns CDR1 SGHTA and CDR2 FQGNSA. The CDR3, as DNA: TGTGCCAGCAGCTTATCGACATACACTGAAGCTTTCTTT. This translates into CASSLSTYTEAFF.

The chain links TRBV18 to TRBJ1-5, with D perhaps TRBD1 (6 bases). V was clipped by 5 bases and J by 7 bases, with 12 bases between them. This CDR3 has 13 amino acids. Germline V gene lookup returns CDR1 KGHSH and CDR2 LQKENI. As DNA, the CDR3 is TGTGCCAGCTCAGTACAGGGTTGGCAGCCCCAGCATTTT. Its translation: CASSVQGWQPQHF.

This chain joins TRBV11-2 and TRBJ2-7; tentatively, D is TRBD1 (5 bases). The CDR3 runs 13 residues. V shed 0 bases and J shed 2 bases, with 5 bases lying between them. Germline loops: CDR1 SGHAT, CDR2 FQNNGV. CDR3 residues: CASSLDRAYEQYF. CDR3 DNA sequence: TGTGCCAGCAGCTTAGACAGGGCCTACGAGCAGTACTTC.

The CDR3 spells CAYTPGTVRINTDTQYF. CDR3 nucleotide sequence: TGTGCCTACACACCCGGGACAGTCAGAATAAACACAGATACGCAGTATTTT. This chain uses TRBV30 with TRBJ2-3; 7 bases agree with TRBD1. V gave up 7 bases and J gave up 2 bases; unmatched junction bases: 18. Germline V gene lookup returns CDR1 GTSNPN and CDR2 SVGIG (reference sequence). The CDR3 loop spans 17 amino acids.

This clone has only a few counts. The chain couples TRBV5-6 to TRBJ1-3, with D possibly being TRBD1 (6 bases). Germline values: CDR1 SGHDT, CDR2 YYEEEE. The CDR3 runs to 15 residues. Deletions cut 3 bases from V and 0 bases from J, with 10 bases between. The CDR3 is CASSWDNHSGNTIYF. The CDR3 DNA follows: TGTGCCAGCAGCTGGGACAATCACTCTGGAAACACCATATATTTT.

The J gene is TRBJ1-5, the V gene TRBV21-1; the listed D gene, TRBD1, was not tested against the DNA. TRBV21-1 is an annotated pseudogene. This CDR3 has 16 residues. The CDR3 loop reads CASSNWDRGGRQPQHF. Written as DNA, the CDR3 is TGTGCCAGCAGCAATTGGGACAGGGGAGGGAGGCAGCCCCAGCATTTT.

The rearrangement joins TRBV4-3 to TRBJ2-7; D gene uncertain. In germline, CDR1 is LGHNA, CDR2 YSLEER. CDR3 length equals 14 residues. V was shortened by 0 bases and J by 6 bases, with 12 bases between the two germline ends. The CDR3 loop reads CASSQDRVDPEQYF. CDR3 sequence (DNA): TGCGCCAGCAGCCAAGATCGGGTAGACCCCGAGCAGTACTTC.

The genes are TRBV7-2 and TRBJ2-5, with TRBD1 as a possible D gene (6 bases). The CDR3 loop spans 16 amino acids. V lost 0 bases and J lost 0, with 11 bases in between. Germline CDR1 and CDR2: SGHTA and FQGNSA. CDR3 sequence reads: CASSLAPTGYQETQYF. CDR3 nucleotide sequence: TGTGCCAGCAGCTTAGCGCCAACAGGGTACCAAGAGACCCAGTACTTC.

CDR3 amino acids: CASSQGASGGADGDTQYF. The CDR3 coding sequence is TGTGCCAGCAGCCAGGGGGCTAGCGGGGGGGCCGATGGAGATACGCAGTATTTT. The V call is TRBV11-3, the J call TRBJ2-3; 12 bases fit TRBD2. Germline values: CDR1 SGHNT, CDR2 YENEEA. The V segment lost 5 bases and the J segment 5 bases; nucleotides outside the gene matches: 14. The CDR3 totals 18 residues.

In nucleotides, the CDR3 is TGTGCCAGCAGTTTTGCCGGGGGGAATGAGCAGTTCTTC. Translation: CASSFAGGNEQFF. This sequence joins TRBV27 and TRBJ2-1, with TRBD2 matching over 7 bases. The ends lost 3 bases at V and 7 bases at J; junction bases unmatched: 3. The CDR3 runs 13 residues. Germline V gives CDR1 MNHEY, CDR2 SMNVEV (reference sequence).

The chain links TRBV4-3 to TRBJ2-5; TRBD2 aligns across 8 bases. This CDR3 comprises 15 residues. Germline CDR1 is LGHNA and CDR2 is YSLEER. V lost 0 bases, J lost 5 bases, and 5 bases stayed unmatched. The CDR3 reads CASSQEKRGLETQYF. In nucleotides, the CDR3 is TGCGCCAGCAGCCAAGAAAAGCGGGGGCTGGAGACCCAGTACTTC.

The chain carries TRBV5-8 and TRBJ2-5; TRBD2 might be the D (6 bases). Trimming shortened V by 1 base and J by 0 bases, and 13 bases separated the two germline ends. From germline, CDR1 is SGHTS and CDR2 YDEGEE. The CDR3 loop spans 16 amino acids. Here the CDR3 DNA reads TGTGCCAGCAGCTTGATAAAAGGACTAAACCAAGAGACCCAGTACTTC. It specifies CASSLIKGLNQETQYF. Full variable domain (remainder filled in from reference TRBV5-8 and TRBJ2-5): EAGVTQSPTHLIKTRGQQATLRCSPISGHTSVYWYQQALGLGLQFLLWYDEGEERNRGNFPPRFSGRQFPNYSSELNVNALELEDSALYLCASSLIKGLNQETQYFGPGTRLLVL.

CDR3 bases: TGTGCCAGCAGTCCCCCGACAGGAACCTCTTCCGAGCAGTACTTC. Translation: CASSPPTGTSSEQYF. The chain uses TRBV6-5 and TRBJ2-7; perhaps TRBD1 as D (6 bases). Trimming left V 5 bases short and J 6 bases short, with 20 bases between. Germline lookup yields CDR1 MNHEY and CDR2 SVGAGI. The CDR3 extends over 15 amino acids.

The chain couples TRBV28 to TRBJ1-4; unclear D gene. This CDR3 is 11 amino acids long. Trimming shortened V by 3 bases and J by 8 bases, and 4 bases separated the two germline ends. Germline assignment: CDR1 MDHEN and CDR2 SYDVKM. The CDR3 DNA reads TGTGCCAGCAGTTTGTCGGAAAAACTGTTTTTT. Translation: CASSLSEKLFF.

The chain couples TRBV7-9 to TRBJ2-7, with 9 bases aligning to TRBD1. Germline lookup yields CDR1 SEHNR and CDR2 FQNEAQ (reference sequence). V lost 3 bases and J lost 6; bases outside the gene matches: 6. This CDR3 is built from 14 residues. The CDR3: CASSLPGQGGEQYF. In nucleotides, the CDR3 is TGTGCCAGCAGCTTGCCGGGACAGGGAGGCGAGCAGTACTTC.

This chain uses TRBV29-1 with TRBJ1-3, with unresolved D. This CDR3 has 14 residues. From germline, CDR1 is SQVTM and CDR2 ANQGSEA. The ends were cut back, 3 bases at V and 0 bases at J, with 9 bases in the middle. The CDR3 coding sequence is TGCAGCGTTGATAATCTTAGCTCTGGAAACACCATATATTTT. Translated, it gives CSVDNLSSGNTIYF.

This sequence joins TRBV7-9 and TRBJ1-4; 7 bases match TRBD1. The CDR3 covers 15 residues. Per the germline V gene, CDR1 is SEHNR and CDR2 is FQNEAQ (reference sequence). Germline trimming cut 1 base from V and 7 bases from J; bases unmatched to any gene: 6. The CDR3 region is CASSLGQGLFEKLFF. In DNA, the CDR3 is TGTGCCAGCAGCTTAGGACAGGGATTGTTTGAAAAACTGTTTTTT.

This chain uses TRBV4-2 with TRBJ1-2; 12 bases are shared with TRBD1. Trimming at V came to 4 bases and at J to 4 bases, leaving 1 base not matched to a gene. Germline V gene lookup returns CDR1 LGHNA and CDR2 YNFKEQ. This CDR3 has 14 amino acids. CDR3 protein: CASSRDRGPYGYTF. The CDR3 region has the DNA TGTGCCAGCAGCCGGGACAGGGGGCCCTATGGCTACACCTTC.

The CDR3 DNA sequence: TGTGCCAGCAGTGAACTAGCGGGGGGCGAGCAGTACTTC. Its protein product is CASSELAGGEQYF. This chain connects TRBV2 to TRBJ2-7, with 11 bases that match TRBD2. The CDR3 is made up of 13 amino acids. J gave up 6 bases and V 2 bases, and 0 bases lay outside the gene matches. Germline V gene lookup returns CDR1 SNHLY and CDR2 FYNNEI.

The chain has TRBV5-1 and TRBJ1-4; D call uncertain. Germline CDR1 and CDR2: SGHRS and YFSETQ. V was cut by 3 bases and J by 5 bases, with 14 bases left in between. The CDR3 extends over 15 amino acids. CDR3 region: CASSSQRGLNEKLFF. In nucleotides, the CDR3 is TGCGCCAGCAGCTCCCAGCGTGGCCTAAATGAAAAACTGTTTTTT.

The V call is TRBV5-6, the J call TRBJ2-7, with D unclear. Trimming took 4 bases from V and 4 from J, leaving 9 bases between them. This CDR3 has 12 residues. CDR1 is SGHDT, CDR2 YYEEEE, per germline. The CDR3 bases are TGTGCCAGCAGCCCCAGTGGTTACGAGCAGTACTTC. Translation: CASSPSGYEQYF.

The CDR3 reads CASSIEGDQPQHF. The CDR3 DNA reads as TGTGCCAGCAGTATTGAGGGGGATCAGCCCCAGCATTTT. The chain links TRBV2 to TRBJ1-5; D might be TRBD1 (6 bases). Germline V gene lookup returns CDR1 SNHLY and CDR2 FYNNEI. CDR3 size: 13 residues. V dropped 5 bases and J dropped 5 bases, with 10 bases sitting between them.

This clone has only one observation. The gene calls are TRBV9 and TRBJ2-3; tentatively, D is TRBD1 (5 bases). The CDR3 has 15 residues. Trimming pared 0 bases from V and 2 bases from J, leaving 10 bases between. Germline CDR1 and CDR2: SGDLS and YYNGEE. The CDR3 DNA reads TGTGCCAGCAGCGTAGATGGCAGGGCCACAGATACGCAGTATTTT. This translates into CASSVDGRATDTQYF.

CDR3 DNA: TGCAGCGTGCTGACAGGCCGAGGGTTCTACGAGCAGTACTTC. Translation gives CSVLTGRGFYEQYF. V usage is TRBV29-1 and J usage is TRBJ2-7; TRBD1 is a possible D gene (6 bases). V was trimmed by 6 bases and J by 3 bases, leaving 18 bases between them. This CDR3 comprises 14 residues. The germline gives CDR1 SQVTM, CDR2 ANQGSEA.

This chain connects TRBV7-6 to TRBJ2-3, with D hard to call. V was cut by 3 bases and J by 6 bases, with 4 bases left in between. The CDR3 extends over 11 amino acids. Germline values: CDR1 SGHVS, CDR2 FNYEAQ. DNA of the CDR3: TGTGCCAGCAGCTTCGCGGATACGCAGTATTTT. The encoded protein is CASSFADTQYF.